The 11 T cell receptor beta chains below come from one sample, sequenced in a study of blood T cells in healthy people across ages. Together with a sample-barcoded 5' primer, a J-beta primer mix was included in a second PCR lasting about 7 to 12 cycles. TCRdb reprocessed the 5' RACE reads with MiXCR, giving one entry per CDR3 protein. The data show about 730,000 distinct CDR3 sequences, with around 40% seen just once and approximately 22% held by the top ten. Sequencing was performed on blood. These receptors originate from a woman aged 60 to 75 in good health.

This clonotype was counted many times. This rearrangement joins TRBV29-1 to TRBJ2-1; D unresolved. The CDR3 extends over 13 amino acids. Germline values: CDR1 SQVTM, CDR2 ANQGSEA. The germline V and J ends were trimmed by 2 bases and 13 bases, with 18 bases remaining between them. The CDR3 nucleotides read TGCAGCGTTGAATCCGGGCGCGATACCCCACAGTTCTTC. Translating it yields CSVESGRDTPQFF.

This clonotype has a handful of counts. The chain employs TRBV3-1 and TRBJ2-1; TRBD2 matches at 7 bases. CDR1 is LGHDT, CDR2 YNNKEL, per germline (reference sequence). Trimming at V came to 2 bases and at J to 7 bases, leaving 8 bases not matched to a gene. The CDR3 consists of 15 residues. The CDR3 DNA follows: TGTGCCAGCAGCCAAAGTATTCGGGGGGTAAATGAGCAGTTCTTC. Protein: CASSQSIRGVNEQFF.

This clonotype was seen many times. V gene TRBV9 combines with J gene TRBJ2-7, with 7 bases matching TRBD1. V trimming: 0 bases; J trimming: 1 base; junction bases outside the gene matches: 1. CDR3 length equals 14 residues. Germline V gene data show CDR1 as SGDLS and CDR2 as YYNGEE. CDR3 residues: CASSVGDRSYEQYF. The CDR3 DNA is TGTGCCAGCAGCGTAGGGGACAGATCCTACGAGCAGTACTTC.

In this sample, this clonotype turned up a few times. The chain joins TRBV29-1 to TRBJ2-3; TRBD1 aligns across 10 bases. V dropped 8 bases and J dropped 8; count of bases not matched to a gene: 16. The CDR3 extends over 15 amino acids. CDR1 is SQVTM and CDR2 is ANQGSEA in the germline V gene. CDR3 region: CSSASPGQGLGTQYF. CDR3 bases: TGCAGCTCCGCCTCTCCGGGACAGGGGTTAGGTACGCAGTATTTT.

This clonotype occurred many times. The rearrangement uses TRBV4-1 and TRBJ2-7; D not certain. Germline V CDR1 and CDR2: MGHRA, YSYEKL. V lost 0 bases and J lost 0, with 6 bases in between. CDR3 size: 14 residues. CDR3 protein: CASSQEGHSYEQYF. The CDR3, as DNA: TGCGCCAGCAGCCAAGAAGGCCACTCCTACGAGCAGTACTTC.

The chain employs TRBV7-2 and TRBJ2-5, with a possible D match to TRBD2 (5 bases). The V end was cut by 3 bases, the J end by 11 bases, with 19 bases between. CDR3 length: 14 residues. Germline values: CDR1 SGHTA, CDR2 FQGNSA. The DNA for the CDR3 is TGTGCCAGCAGCTTCCGGACTCCGTTAGGTGAGCAGTACTTC. Its translation is CASSFRTPLGEQYF.

The sample holds a few counts of this clonotype. The chain has TRBV3-1 and TRBJ2-1; a possible D gene is TRBD2 (5 bases). Looked up from germline, CDR1 is LGHDT and CDR2 is YNNKEL (reference sequence). There are 13 residues in the CDR3. With 4 bases removed from V and 6 bases from J, the gap between germline ends came to 10 bases. In DNA form, the CDR3 reads TGTGCCAGCAGCCTCCCTAGCTCCAATGAGCAGTTCTTC. Its translation is CASSLPSSNEQFF.

Many counts were recorded for this clonotype. The rearrangement links TRBV10-3 to TRBJ2-1; 8 bases align to TRBD2. Germline CDR1 and CDR2: ENHRY and SYGVKD. With 4 bases clipped from V and 8 bases from J, the junction kept 7 bases outside the gene matches. The CDR3 is made up of 14 amino acids. The CDR3 reads CAISGRGEEDEQFF. The DNA for the CDR3 is TGTGCCATCAGTGGGCGGGGGGAAGAGGATGAGCAGTTCTTC.

V usage is TRBV9 and J usage is TRBJ2-7; D remains unclear. This CDR3 contains 14 residues. Germline V gene lookup returns CDR1 SGDLS and CDR2 YYNGEE. With 0 bases removed from V and 1 base from J, the gap between germline ends came to 8 bases. The CDR3 loop reads CASSVGVGSYEQYF. DNA of the CDR3: TGTGCCAGCAGCGTAGGGGTAGGGTCCTACGAGCAGTACTTC. The whole variable domain, remainder taken from reference TRBV9 and TRBJ2-7, is DSGVTQTPKHLITATGQRVTLRCSPRSGDLSVYWYQQSLDQGLQFLIQYYNGEERAKGNILERFSAQQFPDLHSELNLSSLELGDSALYFCASSVGVGSYEQYFGPGTRLTVT.

This chain uses TRBV7-6 with TRBJ2-7, with 9 bases identical to TRBD2. Per the germline V gene, CDR1 is SGHVS and CDR2 is FNYEAQ. The CDR3 has 18 residues. V was clipped by 0 bases and J by 0 bases; unmatched bases: 9. The CDR3 DNA follows: TGTGCCAGCAGCTTAGCCGTGTCTAGCGGGGCCGCCTCCTACGAGCAGTACTTC. Protein sequence: CASSLAVSSGAASYEQYF. The whole variable domain, remainder taken from reference TRBV7-6 and TRBJ2-7, is GAGVSQSPRYKVTKRGQDVALRCDPISGHVSLYWYRQALGQGPEFLTYFNYEAQQDKSGLPNDRFSAERPEGSISTLTIQRTEQRDSAMYRCASSLAVSSGAASYEQYFGPGTRLTVT.

The table lists this clonotype with a few counts. The V call is TRBV28, the J call TRBJ1-1; TRBD1 aligns across 8 bases. J lost 4 bases, V lost 4 bases, and 5 bases had no gene match. Looked up from germline, CDR1 is MDHEN and CDR2 is SYDVKM. The CDR3 extends over 14 amino acids. The CDR3 is CASSYPDRGTEAFF. DNA for the CDR3: TGTGCCAGCAGTTATCCCGACAGGGGCACTGAAGCTTTCTTT.